Following are 5 T cell receptor beta chains from one sample sequenced in a study of blood T cell repertoires in COVID-19. Method: immunoSEQ multiplex PCR; TCRdb's copy keeps in-frame clones and lacks some. The table lists 75,000 to 85,000 clones, about 87% of them singletons. The specimen was peripheral blood. All receptors derive from a man aged 50 or older with active COVID-19.

The rearrangement uses TRBV4-2 and TRBJ2-3; 13 positions match TRBD2. This CDR3 spans 18 amino acids. Trimming at V came to 4 bases and at J to 4 bases, leaving 11 bases not matched to a gene. Germline CDR1 LGHNA, CDR2 YNFKEQ. The DNA for the CDR3 is TGTGCCAGCAGCCTAACCGGTGGGACTAGCGGGGCCTCAGATACGCAGTATTTT. This encodes CASSLTGGTSGASDTQYF.

This chain connects TRBV4-3 to TRBJ2-5; D may be TRBD2 (6 bases). V was clipped by 0 bases and J by 5 bases, with 13 bases between them. The germline V gene has CDR1 LGHNA and CDR2 YSLEER. This CDR3 comprises 15 residues. The CDR3 sequence is CASSQDLSGGETQYF. The CDR3 DNA reads as TGCGCCAGCAGCCAAGACCTTAGCGGAGGGGAGACCCAGTACTTC.

This sequence joins TRBV9 and TRBJ2-7; a weak D match, TRBD2 (6 bases). Germline loops: CDR1 SGDLS, CDR2 YYNGEE. This CDR3 contains 14 residues. V was trimmed by 4 bases and J by 7 bases, leaving 18 bases between them. This chain's CDR3 is CASSPYPAGSEQYF. DNA of the CDR3: TGTGCCAGCAGCCCGTACCCTGCGGGATCGGAGCAGTACTTC.

The rearrangement joins TRBV19 to TRBJ2-7; D unclear. Germline values: CDR1 LNHDA, CDR2 SQIVND (reference sequence). The germline V and J ends were trimmed by 6 bases and 2 bases, with 17 bases remaining between them. The CDR3 runs to 15 residues. Written as DNA, the CDR3 is TGTGCCAGTAGCGAGGATAGAGGCCCTACCTACGAGCAGTACTTC. Protein product: CASSEDRGPTYEQYF.

This sequence joins TRBV28 and TRBJ2-3, with 9 positions matching TRBD2. Germline values: CDR1 MDHEN, CDR2 SYDVKM. The CDR3 is made up of 16 amino acids. The J segment lost 2 bases and the V segment lost 3 bases, leaving 6 bases of the junction unmatched. CDR3 sequence: CASSLSSGGFTDTQYF. In DNA, the CDR3 is TGTGCCAGCAGTTTGTCCAGCGGGGGGTTCACAGATACGCAGTATTTT.